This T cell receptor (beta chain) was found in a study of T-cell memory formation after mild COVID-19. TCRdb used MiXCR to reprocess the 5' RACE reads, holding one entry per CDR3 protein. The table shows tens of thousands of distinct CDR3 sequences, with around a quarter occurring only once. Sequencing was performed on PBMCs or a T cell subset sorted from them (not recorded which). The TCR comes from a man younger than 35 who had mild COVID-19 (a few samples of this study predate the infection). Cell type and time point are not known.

In DNA form, the CDR3 reads TGTGCCAGCAGTCCGGACAGATCTGGAAACACCATATATTTT. It yields the protein CASSPDRSGNTIYF. The rearrangement links TRBV12-3 or TRBV12-4 to TRBJ1-3, with D possibly being TRBD1 (6 bases). The V end lost 5 bases, the J end lost 1 base, and 9 bases lay between the germline ends. The CDR3 is made up of 14 amino acids.